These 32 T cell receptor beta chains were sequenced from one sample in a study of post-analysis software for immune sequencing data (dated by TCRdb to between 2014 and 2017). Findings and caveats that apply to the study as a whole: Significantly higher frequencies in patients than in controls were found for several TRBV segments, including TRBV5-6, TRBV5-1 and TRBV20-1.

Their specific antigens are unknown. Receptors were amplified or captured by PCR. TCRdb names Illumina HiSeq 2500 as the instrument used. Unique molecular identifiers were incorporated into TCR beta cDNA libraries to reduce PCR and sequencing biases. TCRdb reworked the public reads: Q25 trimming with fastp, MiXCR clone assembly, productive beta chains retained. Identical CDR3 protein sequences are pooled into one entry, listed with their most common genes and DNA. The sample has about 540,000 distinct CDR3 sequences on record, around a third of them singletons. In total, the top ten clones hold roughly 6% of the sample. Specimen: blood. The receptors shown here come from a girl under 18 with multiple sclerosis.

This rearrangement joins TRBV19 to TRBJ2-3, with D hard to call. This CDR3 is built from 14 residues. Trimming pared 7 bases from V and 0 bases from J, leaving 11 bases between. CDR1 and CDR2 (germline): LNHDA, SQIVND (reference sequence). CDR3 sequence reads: CASKALMSTDTQYF. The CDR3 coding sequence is TGTGCCAGTAAAGCGTTAATGAGCACAGATACGCAGTATTTT.

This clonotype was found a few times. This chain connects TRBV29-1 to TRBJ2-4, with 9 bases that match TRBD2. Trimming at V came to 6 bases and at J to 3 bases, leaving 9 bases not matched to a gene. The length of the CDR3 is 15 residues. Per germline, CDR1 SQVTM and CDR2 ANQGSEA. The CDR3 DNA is TGCAGCGTAAGGGGAGCGGGGGGAGACAAAAACATTCAGTACTTC. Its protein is CSVRGAGGDKNIQYF.

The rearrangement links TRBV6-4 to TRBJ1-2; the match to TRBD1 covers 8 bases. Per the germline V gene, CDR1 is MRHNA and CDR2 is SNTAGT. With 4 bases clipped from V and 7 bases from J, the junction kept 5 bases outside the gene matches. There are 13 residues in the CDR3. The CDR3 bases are TGTGCCAGCAGTGGAGGACAGGGTATTGGCTACACCTTC. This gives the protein CASSGGQGIGYTF.

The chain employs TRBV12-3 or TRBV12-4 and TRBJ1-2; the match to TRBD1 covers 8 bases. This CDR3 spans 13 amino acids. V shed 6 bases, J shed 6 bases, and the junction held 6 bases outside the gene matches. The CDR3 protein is CASSTRQGNGYTF. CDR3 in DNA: TGTGCCAGCAGCACCAGACAGGGGAATGGCTACACCTTC.

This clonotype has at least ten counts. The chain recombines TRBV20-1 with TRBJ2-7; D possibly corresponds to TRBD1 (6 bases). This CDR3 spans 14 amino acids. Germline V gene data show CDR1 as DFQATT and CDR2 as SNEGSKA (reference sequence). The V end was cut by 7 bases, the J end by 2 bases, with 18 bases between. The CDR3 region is CSVGDRPPPYEQYF. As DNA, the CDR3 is TGCAGTGTCGGAGACAGGCCTCCCCCCTACGAGCAGTACTTC.

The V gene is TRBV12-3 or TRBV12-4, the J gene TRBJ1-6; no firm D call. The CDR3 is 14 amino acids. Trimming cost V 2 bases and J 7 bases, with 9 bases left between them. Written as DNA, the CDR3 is TGTGCCAGCAGTTTAAACGGCAGAAATTCACCCCTCCACTTT. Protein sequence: CASSLNGRNSPLHF.

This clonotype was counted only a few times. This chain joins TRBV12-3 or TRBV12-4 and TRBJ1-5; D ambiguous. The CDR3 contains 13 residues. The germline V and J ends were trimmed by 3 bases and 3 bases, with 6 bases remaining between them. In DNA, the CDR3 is TGTGCCAGCAGTTTGCGATCCAATCAGCCCCAGCATTTT. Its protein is CASSLRSNQPQHF.

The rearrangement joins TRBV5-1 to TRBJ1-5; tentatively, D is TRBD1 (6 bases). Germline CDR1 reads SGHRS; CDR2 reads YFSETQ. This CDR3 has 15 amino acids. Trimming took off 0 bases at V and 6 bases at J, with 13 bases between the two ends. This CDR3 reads CASSLDGGGGQPQHF. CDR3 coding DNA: TGCGCCAGCAGCTTGGACGGGGGAGGGGGTCAGCCCCAGCATTTT.

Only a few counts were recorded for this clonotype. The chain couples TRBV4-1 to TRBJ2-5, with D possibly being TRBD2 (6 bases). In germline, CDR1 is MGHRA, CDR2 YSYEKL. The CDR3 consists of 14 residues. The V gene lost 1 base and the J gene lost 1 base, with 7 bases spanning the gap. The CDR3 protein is CASSQASVQETQYF. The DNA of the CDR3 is TGCGCCAGCAGCCAAGCTAGCGTCCAAGAGACCCAGTACTTC.

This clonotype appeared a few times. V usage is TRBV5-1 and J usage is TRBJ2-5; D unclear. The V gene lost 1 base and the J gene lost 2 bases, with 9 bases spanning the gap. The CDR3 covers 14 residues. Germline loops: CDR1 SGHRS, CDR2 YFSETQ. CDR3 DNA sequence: TGCGCCAGCAGCTTGTTGTTGGGTCAAGAGACCCAGTACTTC. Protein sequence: CASSLLLGQETQYF.

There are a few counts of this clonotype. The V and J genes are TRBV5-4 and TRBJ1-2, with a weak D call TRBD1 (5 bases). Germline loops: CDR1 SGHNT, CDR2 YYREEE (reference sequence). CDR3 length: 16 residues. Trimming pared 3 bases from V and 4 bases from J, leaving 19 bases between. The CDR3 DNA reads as TGTGCCAGCAGCTCTCCCGGAGGGGAGTTTGGCTATGGCTACACCTTC. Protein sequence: CASSSPGGEFGYGYTF.

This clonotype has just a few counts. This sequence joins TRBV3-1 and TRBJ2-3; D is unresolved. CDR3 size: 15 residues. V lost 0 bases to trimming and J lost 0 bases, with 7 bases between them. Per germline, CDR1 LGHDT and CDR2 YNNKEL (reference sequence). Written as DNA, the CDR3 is TGTGCCAGCAGCCAAGACGCCCACAGCACAGATACGCAGTATTTT. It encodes CASSQDAHSTDTQYF.

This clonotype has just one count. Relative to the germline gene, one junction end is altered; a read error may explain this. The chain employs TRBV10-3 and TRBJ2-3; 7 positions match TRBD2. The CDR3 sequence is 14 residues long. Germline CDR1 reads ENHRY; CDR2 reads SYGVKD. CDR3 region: CAISPAGSGDAQYF. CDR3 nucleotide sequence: TGTGCCATTTCCCCAGCGGGGAGCGGAGATGCGCAGTATTTT.

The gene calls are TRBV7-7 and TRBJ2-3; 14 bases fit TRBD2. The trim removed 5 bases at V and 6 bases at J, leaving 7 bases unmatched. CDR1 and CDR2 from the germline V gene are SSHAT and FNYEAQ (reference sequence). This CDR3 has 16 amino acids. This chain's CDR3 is CASSPRTSGGPDTQYF. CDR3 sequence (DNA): TGTGCCAGCAGCCCACGGACTAGCGGGGGGCCTGATACGCAGTATTTT.

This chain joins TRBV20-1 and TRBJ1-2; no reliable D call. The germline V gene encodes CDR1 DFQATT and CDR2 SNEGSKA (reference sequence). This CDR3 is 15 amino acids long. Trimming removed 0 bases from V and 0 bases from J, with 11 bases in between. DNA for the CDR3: TGCAGTGCTAGAGATGCGGCGTTAGCTAACTATGGCTACACCTTC. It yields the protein CSARDAALANYGYTF.

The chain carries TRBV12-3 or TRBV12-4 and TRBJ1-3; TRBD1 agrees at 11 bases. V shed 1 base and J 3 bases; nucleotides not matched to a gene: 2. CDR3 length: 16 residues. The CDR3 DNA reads TGTGCCAGCAGTTTAGAGGGGACAGGGGGTGGAAACACCATATATTTT. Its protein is CASSLEGTGGGNTIYF.

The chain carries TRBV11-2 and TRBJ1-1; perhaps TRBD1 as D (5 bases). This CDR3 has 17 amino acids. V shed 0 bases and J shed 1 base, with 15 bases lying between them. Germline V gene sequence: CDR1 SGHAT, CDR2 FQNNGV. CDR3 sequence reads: CASSLDRALGGNTEAFF. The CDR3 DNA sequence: TGTGCCAGCAGCTTAGATAGGGCCCTGGGGGGGAACACTGAAGCTTTCTTT.

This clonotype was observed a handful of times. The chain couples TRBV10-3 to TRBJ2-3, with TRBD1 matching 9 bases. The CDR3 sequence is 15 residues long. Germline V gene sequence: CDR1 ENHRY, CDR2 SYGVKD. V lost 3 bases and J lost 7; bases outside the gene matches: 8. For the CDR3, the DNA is TGTGCCATCAGTGAACCGGGACAGGGAACGAATACGCAGTATTTT. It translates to CAISEPGQGTNTQYF.

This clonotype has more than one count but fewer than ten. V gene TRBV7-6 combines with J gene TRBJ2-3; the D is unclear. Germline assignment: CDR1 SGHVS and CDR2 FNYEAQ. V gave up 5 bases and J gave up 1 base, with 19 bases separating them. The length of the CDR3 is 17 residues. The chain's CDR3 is CASSPRFSPGGTDTQYF. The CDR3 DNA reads TGTGCCAGCAGCCCGCGGTTTTCCCCTGGGGGCACAGATACGCAGTATTTT.

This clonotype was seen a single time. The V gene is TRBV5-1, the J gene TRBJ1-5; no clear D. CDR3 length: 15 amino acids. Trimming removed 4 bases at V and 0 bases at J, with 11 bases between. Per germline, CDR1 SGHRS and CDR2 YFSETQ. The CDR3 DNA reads TGCGCCAGCAGCCCCGGACCGAGTAGCAATCAGCCCCAGCATTTT. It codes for CASSPGPSSNQPQHF.

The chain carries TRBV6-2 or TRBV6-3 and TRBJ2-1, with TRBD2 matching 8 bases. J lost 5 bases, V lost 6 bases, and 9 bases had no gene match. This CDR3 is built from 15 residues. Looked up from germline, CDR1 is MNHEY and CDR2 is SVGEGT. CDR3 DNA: TGTGCCAGCAGATATTGGCGGGGGGAAAACAATGAGCAGTTCTTC. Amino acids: CASRYWRGENNEQFF.

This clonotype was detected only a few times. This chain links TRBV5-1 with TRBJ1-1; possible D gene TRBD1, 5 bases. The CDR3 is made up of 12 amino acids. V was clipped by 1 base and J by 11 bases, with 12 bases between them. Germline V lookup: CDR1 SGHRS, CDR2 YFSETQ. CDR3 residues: CASSLLQGSAFF. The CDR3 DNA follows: TGCGCCAGCAGCTTGCTCCAGGGTAGCGCTTTCTTT.

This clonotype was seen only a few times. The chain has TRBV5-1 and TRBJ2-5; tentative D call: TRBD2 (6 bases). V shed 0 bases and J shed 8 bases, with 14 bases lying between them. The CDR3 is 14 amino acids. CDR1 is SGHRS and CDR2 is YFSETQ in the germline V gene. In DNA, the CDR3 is TGCGCCAGCAGCTTGGAAGGCGGGGTTGGCACCCAGTACTTC. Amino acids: CASSLEGGVGTQYF.

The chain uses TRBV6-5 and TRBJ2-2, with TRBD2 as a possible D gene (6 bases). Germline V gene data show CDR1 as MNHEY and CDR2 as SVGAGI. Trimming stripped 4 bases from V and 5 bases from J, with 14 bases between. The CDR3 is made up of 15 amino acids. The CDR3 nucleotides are TGTGCCAGCAGTTCGAACTCGGGGGTAACCGGGGAGCTGTTTTTT. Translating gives CASSSNSGVTGELFF.

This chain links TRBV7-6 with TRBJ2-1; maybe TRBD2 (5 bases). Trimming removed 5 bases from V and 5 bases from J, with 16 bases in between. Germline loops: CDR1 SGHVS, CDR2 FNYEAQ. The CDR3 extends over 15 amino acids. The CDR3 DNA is TGTGCCAGCAGCCCTGGTGCTAACGGGAACAATGAGCAGTTCTTC. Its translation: CASSPGANGNNEQFF.

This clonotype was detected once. In DNA form, the CDR3 reads TGTGCCAGCAGAGTTTGGACAGGGGCGGATGAGCAGTACTTC. This sequence encodes CASRVWTGADEQYF. The genes are TRBV27 and TRBJ2-5, with 9 nucleotides matching TRBD1. The CDR3 has 14 residues. Germline loops: CDR1 MNHEY, CDR2 SMNVEV (reference sequence). Unmatched junction bases numbered 13, after V lost 6 bases and J lost 11 bases.

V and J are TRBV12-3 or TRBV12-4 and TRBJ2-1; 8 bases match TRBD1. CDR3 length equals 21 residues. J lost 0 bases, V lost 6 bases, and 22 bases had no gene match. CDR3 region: CASSLGRQGIRLGSSYNEQFF. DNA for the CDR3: TGTGCCAGCAGCCTAGGTCGACAGGGGATAAGGCTGGGGAGCTCCTACAATGAGCAGTTCTTC.

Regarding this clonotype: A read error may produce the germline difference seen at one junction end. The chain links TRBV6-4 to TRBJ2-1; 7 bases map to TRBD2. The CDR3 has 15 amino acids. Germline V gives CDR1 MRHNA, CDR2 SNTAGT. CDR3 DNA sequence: TGTGCCAGCAGTACACTAGCGCAGTCCTACAATGGGCAGTTCTTC. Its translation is CASSTLAQSYNGQFF.

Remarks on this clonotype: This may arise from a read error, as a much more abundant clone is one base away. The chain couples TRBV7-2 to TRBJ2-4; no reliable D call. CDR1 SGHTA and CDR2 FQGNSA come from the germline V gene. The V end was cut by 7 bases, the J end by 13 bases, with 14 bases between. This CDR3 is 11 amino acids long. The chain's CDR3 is CASTPLDEQYF. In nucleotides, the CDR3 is TGTGCCAGCACCCCATTGGATGAGCAGTACTTC.

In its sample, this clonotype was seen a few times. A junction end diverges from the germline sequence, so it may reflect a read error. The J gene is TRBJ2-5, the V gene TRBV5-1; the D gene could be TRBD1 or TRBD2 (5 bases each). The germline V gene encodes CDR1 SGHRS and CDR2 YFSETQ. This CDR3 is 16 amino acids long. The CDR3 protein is CAGSFPGTAFNNEQYF. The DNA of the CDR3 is TGCGCCGGCAGCTTTCCAGGGACGGCGTTCAACAATGAGCAGTACTTC.

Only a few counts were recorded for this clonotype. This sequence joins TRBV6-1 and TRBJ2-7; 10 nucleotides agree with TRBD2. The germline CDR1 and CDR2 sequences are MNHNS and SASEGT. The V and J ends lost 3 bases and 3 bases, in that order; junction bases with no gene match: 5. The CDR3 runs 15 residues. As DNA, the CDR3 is TGTGCCAGCAGTGATGGTAGCGGGAGGTTCTACGAGCAGTACTTC. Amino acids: CASSDGSGRFYEQYF.

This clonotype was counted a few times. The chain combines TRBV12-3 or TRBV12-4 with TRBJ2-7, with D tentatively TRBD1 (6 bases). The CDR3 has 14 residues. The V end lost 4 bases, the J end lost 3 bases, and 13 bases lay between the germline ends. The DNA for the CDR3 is TGTGCCAGCAGTTCCTACAGGGAAGGCTACGAGCAGTACTTC. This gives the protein CASSSYREGYEQYF.